Listed below are T cell receptor beta chains from one sample, sequenced in a study of identical twins. One entry per CDR3 protein results from TCRdb running MiXCR on the 5' RACE reads. This table holds 550,000 to 700,000 distinct CDR3 sequences, 7.5% to 10% found once. The sample also formed part of further work on yellow fever vaccine responses in identical twins.

Sequencing was done on a sample of PBMCs. The receptors were sampled from a young woman in good health. Both conserved end residues are part of each CDR3. The D gene is left open where the match is weak. Not all rows give a size; the values are once, few, many and, for expanded clones, a class.

j_call clone_size d_call v_call cdr3_aa cdr3_nt
TRBJ2-3 . TRBD1 TRBV7-2 CASSLRGWTGSDTQYF TGTGCCAGCAGCTTACGCGGTTGGACAGGGTCAGATACGCAGTATTTT
TRBJ1-6 few TRBD1 TRBV7-6 CASSLGGDREVAYNSPLHF TGTGCCAGCAGCTTAGGGGGTGACAGGGAAGTCGCCTATAATTCACCCCTCCACTTT
TRBJ2-7 few . TRBV4-3 CASSQEPIGGQYEQYF TGCGCCAGCAGCCAAGAACCGATCGGGGGGCAGTACGAGCAGTACTTC
TRBJ2-4 many TRBD1 TRBV12-3/TRBV12-4 CASSYRGTNIQYF TGTGCCAGCAGTTACAGGGGTACGAACATTCAGTACTTC
TRBJ2-5 many TRBD2 TRBV5-1 CASSLVLGRGLAGGLPYQETQYF TGCGCCAGCAGCTTGGTTCTGGGGCGGGGGCTAGCGGGAGGTCTCCCGTACCAAGAGACCCAGTACTTC
TRBJ2-5 . . TRBV11-1 CASSLKAGEGALWETQYF TGTGCCAGCAGCTTAAAAGCCGGCGAGGGCGCCCTATGGGAGACCCAGTACTTC
TRBJ1-5 many TRBD1 TRBV12-3/TRBV12-4 CASSRDRESQPQHF TGTGCCAGCAGTCGGGACAGGGAAAGTCAGCCCCAGCATTTT
TRBJ2-3 few . TRBV5-1 CASSWAGSPTDTQYF TGCGCCAGCAGCTGGGCCGGGTCTCCCACAGATACGCAGTATTTT
TRBJ2-5 many . TRBV4-2 CASSQGIDRTNQETQYF TGTGCCAGCAGCCAAGGAATTGATAGGACCAATCAAGAGACCCAGTACTTC
TRBJ1-1 . . TRBV10-2 CASSLTGHTNTEAFF TGCGCCAGCAGCCTTACCGGACACACGAACACTGAAGCTTTCTTT
TRBJ2-3 . TRBD2 TRBV20-1 CSALSSGISTDTQYF TGCAGTGCCCTCTCTAGCGGGATAAGCACAGATACGCAGTATTTT
TRBJ1-4 many . TRBV7-2 CASSLQGRANEKLFF TGTGCCAGCAGCTTACAGGGGAGAGCTAATGAAAAACTGTTTTTT
TRBJ2-5 many TRBD2 TRBV3-1 CASSPLAGGPQETQYF TGTGCCAGCAGCCCGCTAGCGGGGGGCCCTCAAGAGACCCAGTACTTC
TRBJ2-2 . TRBD1 TRBV24-1 CATSEPGQGAGELFF TGTGCCACCAGTGAGCCAGGACAGGGGGCCGGGGAGCTGTTTTTT
TRBJ1-1 few . TRBV7-9 CASSLLLPVGAFF TGTGCCAGCAGCTTATTGCTTCCCGTGGGGGCTTTCTTT
TRBJ2-1 . TRBD2 TRBV5-1 CASSSSGGAINEQFF TGCGCCAGCAGCAGTAGCGGGGGGGCCATCAATGAGCAGTTCTTC
TRBJ2-4 few . TRBV29-1 CSVEGMALAKNIQYF TGCAGCGTTGAAGGAATGGCCTTAGCCAAAAACATTCAGTACTTC
TRBJ2-5 few . TRBV6-2/TRBV6-3 CASSLDRVKETQYF TGTGCCAGCAGTTTGGACAGAGTGAAAGAGACCCAGTACTTC
TRBJ2-1 many . TRBV5-6 CASSPLGGSYNEQFF TGTGCCAGCAGCCCGTTAGGGGGTTCCTACAATGAGCAGTTCTTC
TRBJ2-7 few . TRBV6-2/TRBV6-3 CATRPGAYYEQYF TGTGCCACCAGACCCGGGGCCTACTACGAGCAGTACTTC
TRBJ2-3 few TRBD2 TRBV4-1 CASSPRSTSVRPTDTQYF TGCGCCAGCAGCCCACGATCGACTAGCGTGAGACCGACAGATACGCAGTATTTT
TRBJ2-1 . TRBD2 TRBV2 CASKPGTSVRQFF TGTGCCAGCAAGCCCGGAACTAGCGTTCGGCAGTTCTTC
TRBJ2-7 many . TRBV5-1 CASRPGHGGAYEQYF TGCGCCAGCAGACCTGGACATGGAGGAGCCTACGAGCAGTACTTC
TRBJ2-3 many . TRBV29-1 CSVEELGPSDTQYF TGCAGCGTTGAAGAGTTGGGACCGTCGGATACGCAGTATTTT
TRBJ2-7 . . TRBV5-5 CASSLWGSGEQYF TGTGCCAGCAGCTTGTGGGGGAGCGGCGAGCAGTACTTC
TRBJ2-1 . TRBD2 TRBV20-1 CSAIASGTGAYNEQFF TGCAGTGCTATAGCTAGCGGGACTGGGGCCTACAATGAGCAGTTCTTC
TRBJ2-2 many . TRBV20-1 CSARGGANTGELFF TGCAGTGCTAGGGGCGGGGCGAACACCGGGGAGCTGTTTTTT
TRBJ2-2 many . TRBV5-6 CASSLGVGELFF TGTGCCAGCAGCTTGGGCGTCGGGGAGCTGTTTTTT
TRBJ2-1 . . TRBV25-1 CASSELGAARDDNEQFF TGTGCCAGCAGTGAATTGGGGGCGGCCCGGGACGACAATGAGCAGTTCTTC
TRBJ2-7 . . TRBV3-1 CASSQEGGYQYEQYF TGTGCCAGCAGCCAAGAGGGGGGCTACCAATACGAGCAGTACTTC
TRBJ2-5 . . TRBV3-1 CASSQDWDATSPKYF TGTGCCAGCAGCCAAGATTGGGACGCTACCTCTCCCAAGTACTTC
TRBJ2-5 many TRBD2 TRBV20-1 CSAVRGGRETQYF TGCAGTGCCGTACGGGGGGGTAGGGAGACCCAGTACTTC
TRBJ2-3 . . TRBV20-1 CSARETVRSLGDTQYF TGCAGTGCTAGAGAAACCGTACGTTCTCTTGGAGATACGCAGTATTTT
TRBJ2-3 . . TRBV5-1 CASSFDRLDTQYF TGCGCCAGCAGCTTTGACAGGCTTGATACGCAGTATTTT
TRBJ2-7 . TRBD2 TRBV20-1 CSAPHLGLAGEQYF TGCAGTGCTCCTCACTTGGGACTAGCAGGCGAGCAGTACTTC
TRBJ2-2 many TRBD1 TRBV24-1 CATKVGTGDTGELFF TGTGCCACCAAGGTCGGGACAGGGGACACCGGGGAGCTGTTTTTT
TRBJ2-6 many . TRBV7-8 CASSLVRLSSGANVLTF TGTGCCAGCAGCTTAGTTCGGCTGAGCTCTGGGGCCAACGTCCTGACTTTC
TRBJ1-2 . . TRBV3-1 CASSQAVTDGYTF TGTGCCAGCAGCCAAGCTGTGACCGATGGCTACACCTTC
TRBJ2-2 once . TRBV20-1 CSAYRTDDGELFF TGCAGTGCGTACCGGACAGATGACGGGGAGCTGTTTTTT
TRBJ1-1 . . TRBV25-1 CASATGTEAFF TGTGCCAGTGCTACAGGGACTGAAGCTTTCTTT
TRBJ2-7 . . TRBV6-1 CATAMAPSGYEQYF TGTGCCACCGCCATGGCCCCCTCTGGATACGAGCAGTACTTC
TRBJ2-3 few . TRBV11-2 CASSPPGVGTDTQYF TGTGCCAGCAGCCCCCCCGGAGTTGGCACAGATACGCAGTATTTT
TRBJ2-7 . TRBD2 TRBV5-6 CASSLGLAGVKDEQYF TGTGCCAGCAGCTTGGGACTAGCGGGAGTGAAAGACGAGCAGTACTTC
TRBJ1-5 . . TRBV6-2/TRBV6-3 CASSYRDNQPQHF TGTGCCAGCAGTTACAGGGACAATCAGCCCCAGCATTTT
TRBJ2-2 . . TRBV5-1 CASSYDLTTGELFF TGCGCCAGCAGCTATGACTTGACTACCGGGGAGCTGTTTTTT
TRBJ2-7 few . TRBV11-2 CASSSPRRTYEQYF TGTGCCAGCAGCTCCCCCAGGAGGACCTACGAGCAGTACTTC
TRBJ2-2 few . TRBV4-3 CASSQGEGEAGELFF TGCGCCAGCAGCCAAGGGGAGGGGGAAGCCGGGGAGCTGTTTTTT
TRBJ2-7 few . TRBV27 CASRPNPTYEQYF TGTGCCAGCAGACCCAACCCTACGTACGAGCAGTACTTC
TRBJ2-3 . TRBD1 TRBV7-6 CASSLDRGTSTDTQYF TGTGCCAGCAGCTTAGACAGGGGAACAAGCACAGATACGCAGTATTTT
TRBJ2-7 . TRBD2 TRBV3-1 CATSQVGGRANEQYF TGTGCCACCTCCCAAGTCGGCGGGAGGGCCAACGAGCAGTACTTC
TRBJ2-7 few TRBD2 TRBV28 CASSSLAGGRSEQYF TGTGCCAGCAGTTCCCTAGCGGGGGGGCGTTCCGAGCAGTACTTC
TRBJ2-1 few . TRBV6-1 CASCRGPYNEQFF TGTGCCTCTTGTCGGGGCCCCTACAATGAGCAGTTCTTC